The 22 T cell receptor beta chains presented below share a single source sample, sequenced in a study of blood T cell repertoires in COVID-19. Profiled with immunoSEQ multiplex PCR; TCRdb holds only in-frame clones, not every one. This sample has 250,000 to 350,000 clones, with about 82% found just once. The sample consisted of peripheral blood. Receptors originate from a woman between 50 and 59 years old with active or convalescent COVID-19.

A note on this clone: Distinct nucleotide sequences in the sample also encode this CDR3. The chain recombines TRBV6-1 with TRBJ1-2; D call uncertain. Germline V gene data show CDR1 as MNHNS and CDR2 as SASEGT. The CDR3 covers 12 residues. V was cut by 2 bases and J by 5 bases, with 6 bases left in between. DNA for the CDR3: TGTGCCAGCAGTGAACGAGGGTATGGCTACACCTTC. Its translation: CASSERGYGYTF.

The CDR3 sequence is CASSPRLAGGRNEQFF. DNA of the CDR3: TGTGCCAGCAGCCCTAGACTAGCGGGAGGGCGCAATGAGCAGTTCTTC. This rearrangement joins TRBV6-2 or TRBV6-3 to TRBJ2-1; 14 bases match TRBD2. Losses at the gene ends were 6 bases for V and 6 bases for J; bases not matched to a gene: 7. The CDR3 covers 16 residues. Germline V gives CDR1 MNHEY, CDR2 SVGEGT.

The chain has TRBV9 and TRBJ2-1, with TRBD1 identical over 10 bases. The CDR3 is 15 amino acids. The V gene's germline CDR1 is SGDLS and CDR2 YYNGEE. Trimming removed 5 bases from V and 7 bases from J; junction bases left unmatched: 9. In DNA form, the CDR3 reads TGTGCCAGCAGTTCATCCGGGACAGGGGCAAATGAGCAGTTCTTC. This codes for CASSSSGTGANEQFF.

The CDR3 nucleotides read TGCGCCAGCAGATTGACAGGGGGAACTGTGTACGAGCAGTACTTC. It specifies CASRLTGGTVYEQYF. V usage is TRBV10-2 and J usage is TRBJ2-7, with 9 bases that match TRBD1. The CDR3 is 15 amino acids. J lost 4 bases, V lost 6 bases, and 10 bases had no gene match. Germline lookup yields CDR1 WSHSY and CDR2 SAAADI.

This clone has just one count. The chain links TRBV2 to TRBJ1-4; D ambiguous. Germline CDR1 and CDR2: SNHLY and FYNNEI. CDR3 length equals 17 residues. Trimming pared 3 bases from V and 4 bases from J, leaving 18 bases between. This CDR3 is CASSDTAGSVGNEKLFF. The CDR3 DNA reads as TGTGCCAGCAGTGATACGGCAGGCTCGGTGGGTAATGAAAAACTGTTTTTT. Full variable domain (remainder filled in from reference TRBV2 and TRBJ1-4): EPEVTQTPSHQVTQMGQEVILRCVPISNHLYFYWYRQILGQKVEFLVSFYNNEISEKSEIFDDQFSVERPDGSNFTLKIRSTKLEDSAMYFCASSDTAGSVGNEKLFFGSGTQLSVL.

V is TRBV7-3 and J is TRBJ2-1, with a possible D match to TRBD2 (6 bases). The CDR3 is 15 residues long. CDR1 SGHTA and CDR2 FQGTGA come from the germline V gene. The ends were cut back, 2 bases at V and 4 bases at J, with 12 bases in the middle. The CDR3 coding sequence is TGTGCCAGCAGCTTAGGGCTAGGGAGGTACAATGAGCAGTTCTTC. Its protein is CASSLGLGRYNEQFF.

The chain uses TRBV7-2 and TRBJ1-2, with D tentatively TRBD1 (5 bases). Germline V CDR1 and CDR2: SGHTA, FQGNSA. The CDR3 runs to 13 residues. Trimming left V 3 bases short and J 8 bases short, with 13 bases between. CDR3: CASSLIRAQGYTF. The CDR3 nucleotides are TGTGCCAGCAGCTTGATCAGGGCACAGGGCTACACCTTC.

V and J are TRBV12-5 and TRBJ2-5; 7 positions match TRBD1. This CDR3 is built from 15 residues. Per the germline V gene, CDR1 is LGHNT and CDR2 is FRNRAP. After removal of 5 bases from V and 1 base from J, the junction contained 7 bases not matched to a gene. The CDR3 region is CASGLGDSFQETQYF. CDR3 bases: TGTGCTAGTGGTCTGGGGGACAGTTTCCAAGAGACCCAGTACTTC.

V usage is TRBV28 and J usage is TRBJ1-5; D gene ambiguous. There are 13 residues in the CDR3. V dropped 6 bases and J dropped 0 bases, with 6 bases sitting between them. In germline, CDR1 is MDHEN, CDR2 SYDVKM. The CDR3 loop is CASRSYSNQPQHF. The CDR3 DNA reads as TGTGCCAGCAGGTCTTATAGCAATCAGCCCCAGCATTTT. Filled out from reference TRBV28 and TRBJ1-5, the complete variable domain reads DVKVTQSSRYLVKRTGEKVFLECVQDMDHENMFWYRQDPGLGLRLIYFSYDVKMKEKGDIPEGYSVSREKKERFSLILESASTNQTSMYLCASRSYSNQPQHFGDGTRLSIL.

This rearrangement joins TRBV2 to TRBJ1-2; 7 bases align to TRBD1. With V trimmed by 9 bases and J by 4 bases, 14 bases remained unmatched. Germline lookup yields CDR1 SNHLY and CDR2 FYNNEI. The CDR3 has 15 amino acids. The CDR3 nucleotides are TGTGCCAGTGCCCTGAACAGGGGCGTACGCTATGGCTACACCTTC. Amino acid sequence: CASALNRGVRYGYTF.

This chain connects TRBV10-3 to TRBJ1-5, with a weak D call TRBD1 (5 bases). The CDR3 totals 12 residues. Germline CDR1 reads ENHRY; CDR2 reads SYGVKD. Trimming took off 4 bases at V and 6 bases at J, with 7 bases between the two ends. CDR3 loop: CAISGGGQPQHF. The CDR3, as DNA: TGTGCCATCAGTGGGGGGGGTCAGCCCCAGCATTTT.

The chain has TRBV7-3 and TRBJ2-3, with 7 nucleotides matching TRBD2. CDR3 length: 14 residues. CDR1 SGHTA and CDR2 FQGTGA come from the germline V gene. V gave up 5 bases and J gave up 6 bases; unmatched junction bases: 8. The CDR3 sequence: CASSPGGSPDTQYF. The CDR3 DNA sequence: TGTGCCAGCAGCCCTGGCGGGAGCCCCGATACGCAGTATTTT.

This chain connects TRBV5-1 to TRBJ2-7, with D tentatively TRBD1 (6 bases). CDR1 is SGHRS and CDR2 is YFSETQ in the germline V gene. V dropped 4 bases and J dropped 3 bases, with 14 bases sitting between them. The CDR3 is 14 amino acids. The CDR3 DNA reads as TGCGCCAGCAGCCCCGGACAGTCCATCTACGAGCAGTACTTC. This translates into CASSPGQSIYEQYF.

The chain carries TRBV19 and TRBJ1-2; no clear D gene. CDR1 is LNHDA, CDR2 SQIVND, per germline (reference sequence). This CDR3 has 14 residues. Between the trimmed V and J ends, which lost 0 bases and 4 bases, there was a span of 9 bases. The DNA of the CDR3 is TGTGCCAGTAGTATAGAGGCCGGCGGCTATGGCTACACCTTC. As protein: CASSIEAGGYGYTF.

This clone was counted only a few times. The V and J genes are TRBV27 and TRBJ1-1; 8 bases line up with TRBD1. V trimming: 3 bases; J trimming: 0 bases; junction bases outside the gene matches: 3. Per germline, CDR1 MNHEY and CDR2 SMNVEV (reference sequence). The CDR3 extends over 15 amino acids. CDR3 coding DNA: TGTGCCAGCAGTTTGTGGACAGGGATGAACACTGAAGCTTTCTTT. Its translation: CASSLWTGMNTEAFF.

The rearrangement uses TRBV27 and TRBJ1-6; D might be TRBD1 (6 bases). The CDR3 spans 16 residues. Germline V gene lookup returns CDR1 MNHEY and CDR2 SMNVEV (reference sequence). V lost 4 bases and J 3 bases, leaving 13 bases between the germline ends. CDR3 region: CASSSPRTVYNSPLHF. Written as DNA, the CDR3 is TGTGCCAGCAGTTCCCCCCGGACAGTCTATAATTCACCCCTCCACTTT.

The chain links TRBV30 to TRBJ2-3; 9 positions agree with TRBD2. This CDR3 region has 13 residues. With V trimmed by 3 bases and J by 3 bases, 1 base remained unmatched. Germline loops: CDR1 GTSNPN, CDR2 SVGIG (reference sequence). CDR3 amino acids: CAWRLAGTDTQYF. CDR3 DNA: TGTGCCTGGAGGCTAGCGGGAACAGATACGCAGTATTTT.

J is TRBJ2-2 and V is TRBV25-1, with D possibly being TRBD1 (5 bases). The CDR3 is 16 amino acids. Germline CDR1 reads MGHDK; CDR2 reads SYGVNS. V dropped 4 bases and J dropped 0 bases, with 12 bases sitting between them. CDR3 amino acids: CASSAPSGSNTGELFF. CDR3 bases: TGTGCCAGCAGTGCCCCGTCAGGGTCGAACACCGGGGAGCTGTTTTTT.

The gene calls are TRBV7-9 and TRBJ2-1, with 11 nucleotides matching TRBD2. V trimming: 7 bases; J trimming: 10 bases; junction bases outside the gene matches: 6. Germline V gene lookup returns CDR1 SEHNR and CDR2 FQNEAQ (reference sequence). The CDR3 is made up of 13 amino acids. Here the CDR3 reads CASILAGDTEQFF. The CDR3 nucleotides are TGTGCCAGCATACTAGCGGGAGACACCGAGCAGTTCTTC.

CDR3 coding DNA: TGTGCCAGCAGGCAGGGGGGAGGCCAGTACTTC. This translates into CASRQGGGQYF. The chain couples TRBV12-3 or TRBV12-4 to TRBJ2-5; D perhaps matches TRBD1 (7 bases). This CDR3 comprises 11 residues. The V gene lost 6 bases and the J gene lost 10 bases, with 12 bases spanning the gap.

The chain links TRBV4-1 to TRBJ2-7, with D maybe TRBD1 (6 bases). The V end was cut by 1 base, the J end by 2 bases, with 15 bases between. The CDR3 has 16 residues. Germline assignment: CDR1 MGHRA and CDR2 YSYEKL. CDR3 in DNA: TGCGCCAGCAGCCAAGGAATAGCCAGGGGAGCCTACGAGCAGTACTTC. As protein: CASSQGIARGAYEQYF.

The chain joins TRBV28 to TRBJ1-6; D gene ambiguous. The length of the CDR3 is 14 residues. CDR1 and CDR2 (germline): MDHEN, SYDVKM. V was pared by 3 bases and J by 10 bases, with 13 bases between. The CDR3 reads CASSFGHQLSPLHF. The CDR3 region has the DNA TGTGCCAGCAGTTTTGGGCATCAGCTGTCACCCCTCCACTTT.